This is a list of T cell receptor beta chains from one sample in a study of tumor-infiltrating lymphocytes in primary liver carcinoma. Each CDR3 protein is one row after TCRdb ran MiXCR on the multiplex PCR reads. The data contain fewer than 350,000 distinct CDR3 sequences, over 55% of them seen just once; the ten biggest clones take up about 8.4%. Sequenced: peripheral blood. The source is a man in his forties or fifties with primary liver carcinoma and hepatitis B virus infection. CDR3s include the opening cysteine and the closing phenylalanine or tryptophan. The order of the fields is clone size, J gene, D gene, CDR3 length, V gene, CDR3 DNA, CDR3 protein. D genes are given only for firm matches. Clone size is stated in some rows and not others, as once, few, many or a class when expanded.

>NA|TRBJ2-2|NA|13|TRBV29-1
TGCCGCGTTGAGGTCAGGGTCACCGGGGAGCTGTCTTTT
CRVEVRVTGELSF
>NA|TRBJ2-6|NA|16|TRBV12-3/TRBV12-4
TGTGCCAGCAGTTGGGGGATGAGCTCTGGGGTCAACGTCCTGACTTTC
CASSWGMSSGVNVLTF
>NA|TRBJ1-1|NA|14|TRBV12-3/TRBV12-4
TGTGTCAGCAGTTTACAGGCGGCCGGAGGGAGGGCCTTCTTT
CVSSLQAAGGRAFF
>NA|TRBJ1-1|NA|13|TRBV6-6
TGTGCCAGCAGTCAACACATGAAAACTGAAGCTTTCTTT
CASSQHMKTEAFF
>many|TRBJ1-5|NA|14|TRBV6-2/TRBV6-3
TGTGCCAGCAGTTACTCGGCAGCTAATCAGCCCCAGCATTTT
CASSYSAANQPQHF
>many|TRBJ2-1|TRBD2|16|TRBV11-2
TGTGCCAGCAGCTTAGCCCTAGCGGGAATTATCAGTGAGCAGTTCTTC
CASSLALAGIISEQFF
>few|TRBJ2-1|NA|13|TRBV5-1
TGCGCCAGCCGGGTAGGGAAAAACAATGAGCAGTTCTTC
CASRVGKNNEQFF
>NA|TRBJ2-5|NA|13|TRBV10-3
TGTGCCACCTTGGGACTCCCCCAAGAGACCCAGTACTTC
CATLGLPQETQYF
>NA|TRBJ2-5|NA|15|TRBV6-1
TGTGCCAGCAGTGATCAAGTGGGGGACCAAGAGACCCAGTACTTT
CASSDQVGDQETQYF
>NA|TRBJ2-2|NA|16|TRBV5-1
TGCGCCAGCAGCTACACCGGGCAAGAAAACACCGGGGAGCTGTCTTTT
CASSYTGQENTGELSF
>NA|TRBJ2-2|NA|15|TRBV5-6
TGTGCCAGCAGCGCCGCTGCAGGGTGGTCCGGGGAGCTGTTTTTT
CASSAAAGWSGELFF
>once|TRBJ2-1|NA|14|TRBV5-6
TGTGCCATCAGCCGAAAGAGCTCCTACAATGAGCAGTTCTTC
CAISRKSSYNEQFF
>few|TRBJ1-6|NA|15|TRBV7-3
TGTGCCAGCAGCTTACAAAACTCCTATAATTCACCCCTCCACTTT
CASSLQNSYNSPLHF
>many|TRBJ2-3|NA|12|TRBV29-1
TGCAGCGCTGAGCGTAGCACAGATACGCAGTATTTT
CSAERSTDTQYF
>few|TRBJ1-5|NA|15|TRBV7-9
TGTGCCAGCAGCTTAGAAGGGGGGGGCAATCAGCCCCAGCATTTT
CASSLEGGGNQPQHF
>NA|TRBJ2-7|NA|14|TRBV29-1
TGCAGCGTTAGAACCGGGATAAGGGGCTACGAGCAGTACTTC
CSVRTGIRGYEQYF
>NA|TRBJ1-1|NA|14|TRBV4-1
TGCGCCTGCAGCCGAGGTTTTCTCCGGACTGAAGCTTTCTTT
CACSRGFLRTEAFF
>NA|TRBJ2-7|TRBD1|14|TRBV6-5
TGTGCCAGCAGTTCGCGGACAGGACTCTACGAGCAGTACTTC
CASSSRTGLYEQYF
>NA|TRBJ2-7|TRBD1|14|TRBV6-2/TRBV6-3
TGTGCCAGCAGTTACCATGGGACAGGTGGGGAGCAGTACTTC
CASSYHGTGGEQYF
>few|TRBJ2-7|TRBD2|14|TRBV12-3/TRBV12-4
TGTGCCAGCAGTTTACGGGAGGGCCGGAACGAGCAGTACTTC
CASSLREGRNEQYF
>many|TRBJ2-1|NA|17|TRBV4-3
TGCGCCAGCAGCCACGCGGCCGGGGGCCTCTCCTACAATGAGCAGTTCTTC
CASSHAAGGLSYNEQFF
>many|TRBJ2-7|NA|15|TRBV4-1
TGCGCCAGCAGCCAAGACCCCGGGGGTAGCTACGAGCAGTACTTC
CASSQDPGGSYEQYF
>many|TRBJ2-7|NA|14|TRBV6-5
TGTGCCAGCAGTTACTCCGGTACCAGGGCCGAGCAGTACTTC
CASSYSGTRAEQYF
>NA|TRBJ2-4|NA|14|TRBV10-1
TGCGCCAGCAGTGTGGAGGGAGCCAAAAACATTCAGTACTTC
CASSVEGAKNIQYF
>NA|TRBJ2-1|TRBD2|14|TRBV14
TGTGCCAGCAGACCCGGGGGGAGATACAATGAGCAGTTCTTC
CASRPGGRYNEQFF
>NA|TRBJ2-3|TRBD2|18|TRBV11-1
TGTGCCAGCAGGGAGGGTACCTTGACGCGGGGGACCACAGATACACAGTATTTT
CASREGTLTRGTTDTQYF
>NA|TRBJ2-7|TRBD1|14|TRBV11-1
TGTGCCAACACCGACACCGGGACAGGGTACGAGCAGTATTTC
CANTDTGTGYEQYF
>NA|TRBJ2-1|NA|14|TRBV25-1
TGTGCCAGCAGTGAATGGGGTGTATACAATGAGCAGTTCTTC
CASSEWGVYNEQFF
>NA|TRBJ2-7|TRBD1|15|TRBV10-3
TGTGTCATCAGTGAGTCGAGACAGGGGGAAGACGAGCAGTACTTC
CVISESRQGEDEQYF
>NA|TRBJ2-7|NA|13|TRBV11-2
TGTGCCAGCAGCTTAGAACGGCACTACGAGCAGTGCTTC
CASSLERHYEQCF
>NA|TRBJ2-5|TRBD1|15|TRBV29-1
TGCGGCGTCGACGCGGACAGGGGGCGAGCAGAGGCCCAATACTTC
CGVDADRGRAEAQYF
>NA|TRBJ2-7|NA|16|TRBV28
TGTGCCAGCAGTTTCCGAGGAGCCTTTCGCACCTACGAGCAGTACTTC
CASSFRGAFRTYEQYF